The rows below give T cell receptor beta chains drawn from one sample of a study of post-analysis software for immune sequencing data. TCRdb redid the calling of the PCR reads with MiXCR, one entry per CDR3 protein. The repertoire consists of hundreds of thousands of distinct CDR3 sequences, with about 32% occurring once and the leading ten covering around 0.55%. The sample consisted of blood. These receptors were obtained from a girl under 18 with multiple sclerosis. Each CDR3 is given with its conserved first and last residue. A D gene is named only where the DNA matches it firmly. Clone size is not always given. Where it is, it says once, few, many or a class for expanded clones.

>few|TRBJ2-3|TRBD2|TRBV20-1
TGCAGTGCTTCCCGAGGGAGCGGGAGAGGAGATACGCAGTATTTT
CSASRGSGRGDTQYF
>few|TRBJ2-7|NA|TRBV29-1
TGCGCAACTTTGGGCTCCTCCTACGAGCAGTACTTC
CATLGSSYEQYF
>NA|TRBJ2-1|NA|TRBV4-3
TGCGCCAGCAGCCGAACAGCGTACCTCAATGAGCAGTTCTTC
CASSRTAYLNEQFF
>few|TRBJ2-5|NA|TRBV10-3
TGTGCCATCAGTGCCTACCAAGAGACCCAGTACTTC
CAISAYQETQYF
>few|TRBJ2-5|NA|TRBV29-1
TGCAGCGTTGTGGGGGATCGAGAGACCCAGTACTTC
CSVVGDRETQYF
>few|TRBJ2-1|TRBD2|TRBV6-5
TGTGCCAGCGCGGGGGGGGGTGAGCAGTTCTTC
CASAGGGEQFF
>few|TRBJ2-1|NA|TRBV5-1
TGCGCCAGCAGCTTGATAAACGTATACAATGAGCAGTTCTTC
CASSLINVYNEQFF
>NA|TRBJ2-1|NA|TRBV2
TGTGCCAGCAGTGGAGTCCGAGAATTGTTCTTC
CASSGVRELFF
>few|TRBJ2-3|NA|TRBV19
TGTGCCAGTAGTACGGGGAGTGTCGCAGATACGCAGTATTTT
CASSTGSVADTQYF
>NA|TRBJ1-5|NA|TRBV7-9
TGTGCCAGCAGCGATGGGGGTCAGCCCCAGCATTTT
CASSDGGQPQHF
>NA|TRBJ2-6|TRBD2|TRBV10-3
TGTGCCATCAGTGGGACTAGCGCCGGCTCTGGGGCCAACGTCCTGACTTTC
CAISGTSAGSGANVLTF
>NA|TRBJ2-1|TRBD2|TRBV3-1
TGTGCCAGCAGCCACAGACTAGCGGGAGGGCCAAATGAGCAGTTCTTC
CASSHRLAGGPNEQFF